Following are 30 T cell receptor beta chains from one sample sequenced in a study of cytomegalovirus exposure and HLA in healthy donors (dated by TCRdb to 2017 to 2019). Library preparation used the immunoSEQ multiplex PCR assay. For the multiplex PCR, a mixture combining 60 forward primers for TCR Vbeta segments and 13 reverse primers for TCR Jbeta segments was used. TCRdb carries this immuneACCESS record with in-frame sequences only. Its versions omit some clonotypes, under half of them owing to an unresolved V gene in the studies checked, with the rest unexplained. For this sample the table gives under 90,000 clones, of which 90% were detected only once. Under 2.5% of the sample is held by the ten biggest clonotypes. The sequencing sample was made of PBMCs. The receptors shown here come from a man aged 18 to 30 in good health and CMV-seronegative.

The V call is TRBV20-1, the J call TRBJ2-5, with D perhaps matching TRBD2 (7 bases). Per the germline V gene, CDR1 is DFQATT and CDR2 is SNEGSKA (reference sequence). The CDR3 contains 11 residues. The CDR3: CSGGGGQTQYF. The CDR3 bases are TGCAGCGGCGGGGGCGGCCAGACCCAGTACTTC.

The chain couples TRBV9 to TRBJ2-1, with a tentative D call TRBD2 (6 bases). The CDR3 extends over 14 amino acids. Looked up from germline, CDR1 is SGDLS and CDR2 is YYNGEE. V was pared by 0 bases and J by 5 bases, with 9 bases between. The CDR3 region has the DNA TGTGCCAGCAGCGTAGGCGGGACTCACAATGAGCAGTTCTTC. Translating gives CASSVGGTHNEQFF.

The chain is built from TRBV27 and TRBJ1-1; D remains unclear. Between the trimmed V and J ends, which lost 5 bases and 0 bases, there was a span of 10 bases. This CDR3 is built from 14 residues. In germline, CDR1 is MNHEY, CDR2 SMNVEV (reference sequence). The CDR3 reads CASSAQRVNTEAFF. In DNA form, the CDR3 reads TGTGCCAGCAGTGCCCAGCGGGTGAACACTGAAGCTTTCTTT.

On this clone itself: The junction departs from the called germline gene at one end, perhaps through a read error. This sequence joins TRBV7-9 and TRBJ2-7; the match to TRBD1 covers 9 bases. In germline, CDR1 is SEHNR, CDR2 FQNEAQ (reference sequence). The CDR3 is 16 residues long. Here the CDR3 reads CSSSFLQTGGLDEQYF. The CDR3 DNA follows: TGTTCCAGCAGCTTCCTACAGACAGGGGGTCTGGACGAGCAGTACTTC.

V is TRBV28 and J is TRBJ2-7, with 7 bases matching TRBD1. Germline V CDR1 and CDR2: MDHEN, SYDVKM. V was pared by 6 bases and J by 0 bases, with 17 bases of the junction left unmatched. The CDR3 runs 18 residues. The CDR3, as DNA: TGTGCCAGCAGCCCAGGATTAGGTGGGACAGTGTACTCCTACGAGCAGTACTTC. Protein sequence: CASSPGLGGTVYSYEQYF. Drawing the rest from reference TRBV28 and TRBJ2-7, the complete variable domain is DVKVTQSSRYLVKRTGEKVFLECVQDMDHENMFWYRQDPGLGLRLIYFSYDVKMKEKGDIPEGYSVSREKKERFSLILESASTNQTSMYLCASSPGLGGTVYSYEQYFGPGTRLTVT.

This clone was detected only once. This chain links TRBV15 with TRBJ1-1; 8 bases map to TRBD1. CDR1 LNHNV and CDR2 YYDKDF come from the germline V gene (reference sequence). The CDR3 has 17 residues. Unmatched junction bases numbered 7, after V lost 0 bases and J lost 1 base. CDR3 DNA sequence: TGTGCCACCAGCAGAGATTGGATTGGACAGGGGAACACTGAAGCTTTCTTT. It yields the protein CATSRDWIGQGNTEAFF.

The chain couples TRBV4-2 to TRBJ2-5; possibly TRBD1 for D (6 bases). CDR1 and CDR2 (germline): LGHNA, YNFKEQ. The CDR3 has 15 residues. Trimming left V 4 bases short and J 5 bases short, with 17 bases between. CDR3 sequence (DNA): TGTGCCAGCAGCCCCGACAGGTGGGGCCAGGAGACCCAGTACTTC. Amino acid sequence: CASSPDRWGQETQYF.

This chain uses TRBV7-2 with TRBJ1-6; D is ambiguous. V was cut by 1 base and J by 10 bases, with 14 bases left in between. Germline V gene sequence: CDR1 SGHTA, CDR2 FQGNSA. CDR3 length: 15 residues. Here the CDR3 reads CASSLEAAAGSPLHF. Here the CDR3 DNA reads TGTGCCAGCAGCTTAGAAGCAGCGGCGGGGTCACCCCTCCACTTT.

CDR3 sequence (DNA): TGTGCCAGCAGCGTAGAGTTAGGGCTAGCGGGGGTGAACACCGGGGAGCTGTTTTTT. This translates into CASSVELGLAGVNTGELFF. The chain has TRBV9 and TRBJ2-2, with 10 bases matching TRBD2. The V gene's germline CDR1 is SGDLS and CDR2 YYNGEE. V lost 0 bases to trimming and J lost 1 base; unmatched junction nucleotides: 9. This CDR3 spans 19 amino acids.

The chain links TRBV5-1 to TRBJ2-5; 8 bases are shared with TRBD1. The DNA end favors TRBJ2-7, so the J call may be wrong. The CDR3 runs to 16 residues. Germline V gives CDR1 SGHRS, CDR2 YFSETQ. The CDR3 region is CASSLQPGQVSYEQYF. CDR3 bases: TGCGCCAGCAGCTTGCAACCGGGACAGGTTAGTTACGAGCAGTACTTC.

The chain links TRBV4-3 to TRBJ1-1; unclear D gene. V lost 4 bases to trimming and J lost 10 bases, with 16 bases between them. The CDR3 spans 13 residues. Germline V lookup: CDR1 LGHNA, CDR2 YSLEER. CDR3 coding DNA: TGCGCCAGCAGCCCGACTATGGGTTCCGGAGCTTTCTTT. It codes for CASSPTMGSGAFF.

The genes are TRBV29-1 and TRBJ1-1, with a possible D match to TRBD1 (6 bases). Trimming stripped 7 bases from V and 0 bases from J, with 12 bases between. Germline CDR1 and CDR2: SQVTM and ANQGSEA. The CDR3 contains 13 residues. CDR3 sequence reads: CSANWDMNTEAFF. CDR3 DNA: TGCAGCGCAAATTGGGACATGAACACTGAAGCTTTCTTT.

In its sample, this clone was seen once. The J gene is TRBJ2-1, the V gene TRBV11-1; D ambiguous. The CDR3 runs 12 residues. The V and J ends lost 5 bases and 10 bases respectively, with 12 bases between them. Germline CDR1 and CDR2: SGHAT and FQDESV (reference sequence). The CDR3 coding sequence is TGTGCCAGCAGCCCGCGTAGTCGCGAGCAGTTCTTC. Encoded protein: CASSPRSREQFF.

The chain employs TRBV28 and TRBJ2-5; 15 bases line up with TRBD2. The DNA end lines up better with TRBJ2-7; the J call may be wrong. CDR1 and CDR2 from the germline V gene are MDHEN and SYDVKM. The CDR3 runs to 15 residues. The CDR3 is CASMGLAGGSYEQYF. In DNA form, the CDR3 reads TGTGCCAGCATGGGACTAGCGGGAGGTTCCTACGAGCAGTACTTC.

CDR3 coding DNA: TGTGCCAGCGGGGGGACAGGGGCGTTCTACGAGCAGTACTTC. It yields the protein CASGGTGAFYEQYF. The V and J genes are TRBV7-2 and TRBJ2-7; TRBD1 agrees at 10 bases. The trim removed 8 bases at V and 3 bases at J, leaving 7 bases unmatched. This CDR3 has 14 residues. Per germline, CDR1 SGHTA and CDR2 FQGNSA. Full variable domain (missing parts from reference TRBV7-2 and TRBJ2-7): GAGVSQSPSNKVTEKGKDVELRCDPISGHTALYWYRQSLGQGLEFLIYFQGNSAPDKSGLPSDRFSAERTGGSVSTLTIQRTQQEDSAVYLCASGGTGAFYEQYFGPGTRLTVT.

V and J are TRBV7-3 and TRBJ2-2; 10 bases align to TRBD2. The CDR3 loop spans 16 amino acids. CDR1 and CDR2 from the germline V gene are SGHTA and FQGTGA. V gave up 1 base and J gave up 4 bases; unmatched junction bases: 3. CDR3 protein: CASSLIAGGGTGELFF. DNA of the CDR3: TGTGCCAGCAGCTTAATAGCGGGAGGAGGCACCGGGGAGCTGTTTTTT.

The gene calls are TRBV30 and TRBJ1-6; 7 bases fit TRBD1. Trimming removed 0 bases from V and 6 bases from J; junction bases left unmatched: 5. The CDR3 is 15 amino acids. Germline V gives CDR1 GTSNPN, CDR2 SVGIG (reference sequence). CDR3 protein: CAWSVPGTVNSPLHF. CDR3 bases: TGTGCCTGGAGTGTACCTGGGACAGTTAATTCACCCCTCCACTTT.

The chain is built from TRBV11-2 and TRBJ2-5; D is possibly TRBD1 (6 bases). The J call may be incorrect, as the DNA end agrees better with TRBJ2-7. The CDR3 has 13 amino acids. Per germline, CDR1 SGHAT and CDR2 FQNNGV. CDR3 loop: CASSRDKSYEQYF. The CDR3 DNA reads as TGTGCCAGCAGCCGGGACAAGTCCTACGAGCAGTACTTC.

The chain joins TRBV19 to TRBJ2-2, with D perhaps matching TRBD1 (6 bases). The CDR3 loop spans 14 amino acids. In germline, CDR1 is LNHDA, CDR2 SQIVND (reference sequence). Trimming left V 7 bases short and J 5 bases short, with 14 bases between. Here the CDR3 reads CASNEGVGTGELFF. The CDR3 bases are TGTGCCAGTAACGAGGGGGTGGGTACCGGGGAGCTGTTTTTT.

The chain links TRBV28 to TRBJ1-1; D is ambiguous. CDR1 is MDHEN, CDR2 SYDVKM, per germline. V was clipped by 4 bases and J by 3 bases, with 9 bases between them. The CDR3 sequence is 13 residues long. In DNA form, the CDR3 reads TGTGCCAGCAGTTCCCCGGAGGACACTGAAGCTTTCTTT. Protein: CASSSPEDTEAFF.

The chain couples TRBV11-2 to TRBJ1-2, with TRBD1 matching 7 bases. The CDR3 is 16 amino acids. V lost 0 bases and J lost 1; bases outside the gene matches: 5. CDR1 and CDR2 from the germline V gene are SGHAT and FQNNGV. The CDR3 coding sequence is TGTGCCAGCAGCTTAGATGGGACAGCTTATAACTATGGCTACACCTTC. Protein sequence: CASSLDGTAYNYGYTF.

The gene calls are TRBV28 and TRBJ2-7; TRBD1 is a possible D gene (6 bases). This CDR3 region has 14 residues. The germline V and J ends were trimmed by 2 bases and 3 bases, with 11 bases remaining between them. Per germline, CDR1 MDHEN and CDR2 SYDVKM. The CDR3 region has the DNA TGTGCCAGCAGTTTAGGGATAGGGGGCTACGAGCAGTACTTC. Translating gives CASSLGIGGYEQYF.

V is TRBV14 and J is TRBJ2-2; D might be TRBD1 (6 bases). The CDR3 sequence is 15 residues long. V lost 1 base to trimming and J lost 5 bases, with 11 bases between them. The germline V gene encodes CDR1 SGHDN and CDR2 FVKESK. The CDR3 spells CASSQGNRETGELFF. The CDR3 DNA sequence: TGTGCCAGCAGCCAAGGAAACAGGGAAACCGGGGAGCTGTTTTTT.

The genes are TRBV6-5 and TRBJ2-7; tentatively, D is TRBD2 (7 bases). The CDR3 contains 15 residues. V was shortened by 2 bases and J by 5 bases, with 16 bases between the two germline ends. CDR1 and CDR2 (germline): MNHEY, SVGAGI. In DNA, the CDR3 is TGTGCCAGCAGTTACGCGGGGGCGCGGAAGAACGAGCAGTACTTC. Translation: CASSYAGARKNEQYF.

This clone was picked up one time. J is TRBJ2-5 and V is TRBV7-2; D not certain. V was clipped by 0 bases and J by 4 bases, with 9 bases between them. CDR1 SGHTA and CDR2 FQGNSA come from the germline V gene. This CDR3 contains 14 residues. This CDR3 reads CASSLASQRETQYF. In DNA, the CDR3 is TGTGCCAGCAGCTTAGCGTCGCAGCGAGAGACCCAGTACTTC.

This chain connects TRBV19 to TRBJ1-1; D gene unclear. Looked up from germline, CDR1 is LNHDA and CDR2 is SQIVND (reference sequence). This CDR3 contains 16 residues. Trimming shortened V by 3 bases and J by 4 bases, and 18 bases separated the two germline ends. CDR3 coding DNA: TGTGCCAGTAGTATCCCCACGCGGAAATATTTCACTGAAGCTTTCTTT. Its protein product is CASSIPTRKYFTEAFF.

The J gene is TRBJ2-5, the V gene TRBV25-1; the match to TRBD1 covers 7 bases. Germline V lookup: CDR1 MGHDK, CDR2 SYGVNS. V was pared by 6 bases and J by 1 base, with 8 bases of the junction left unmatched. The length of the CDR3 is 15 residues. The CDR3 sequence is CASSPPGTVQETQYF. The CDR3 nucleotides read TGTGCCAGCAGCCCGCCCGGGACAGTCCAAGAGACCCAGTACTTC.

The chain combines TRBV2 with TRBJ2-1; D remains unclear. The germline V gene has CDR1 SNHLY and CDR2 FYNNEI. The CDR3 contains 13 residues. With 1 base removed from V and 4 bases from J, the gap between germline ends came to 5 bases. As DNA, the CDR3 is TGTGCCAGCAGTGAAGAGCTATACAATGAGCAGTTCTTC. It specifies CASSEELYNEQFF.

This rearrangement joins TRBV5-4 to TRBJ1-1, with 9 bases that match TRBD1. The CDR3 is 15 amino acids. From germline, CDR1 is SGHNT and CDR2 YYREEE (reference sequence). V lost 3 bases and J lost 4; bases outside the gene matches: 7. The CDR3 DNA is TGTGCCAGCAGCTACATACAGGGGGCCTTCACTGAAGCTTTCTTT. Translating gives CASSYIQGAFTEAFF. Full variable domain (remainder filled in from reference TRBV5-4 and TRBJ1-1): ETGVTQSPTHLIKTRGQQVTLRCSSQSGHNTVSWYQQALGQGPQFIFQYYREEENGRGNFPPRFSGLQFPNYSSELNVNALELDDSALYLCASSYIQGAFTEAFFGQGTRLTVV.

The chain is built from TRBV19 and TRBJ2-7; 7 positions agree with TRBD1. In germline, CDR1 is LNHDA, CDR2 SQIVND (reference sequence). Losses at the gene ends were 3 bases for V and 3 bases for J; bases not matched to a gene: 8. The CDR3 covers 15 residues. CDR3 residues: CASSIYGTEVYEQYF. The CDR3 region has the DNA TGTGCCAGTAGTATTTATGGGACAGAAGTCTACGAGCAGTACTTC.